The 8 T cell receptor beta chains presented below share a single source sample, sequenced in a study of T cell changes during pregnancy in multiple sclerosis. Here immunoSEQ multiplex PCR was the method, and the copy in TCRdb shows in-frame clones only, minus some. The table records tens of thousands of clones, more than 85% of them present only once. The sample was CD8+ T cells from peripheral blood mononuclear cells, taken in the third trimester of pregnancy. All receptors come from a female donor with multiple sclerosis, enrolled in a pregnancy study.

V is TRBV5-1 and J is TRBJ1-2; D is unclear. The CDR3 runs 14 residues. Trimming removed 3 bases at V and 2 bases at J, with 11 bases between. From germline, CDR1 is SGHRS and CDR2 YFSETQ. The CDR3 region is CASSSRTANYGYTF. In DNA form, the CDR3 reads TGCGCCAGCAGCTCCCGAACAGCAAACTATGGCTACACCTTC.

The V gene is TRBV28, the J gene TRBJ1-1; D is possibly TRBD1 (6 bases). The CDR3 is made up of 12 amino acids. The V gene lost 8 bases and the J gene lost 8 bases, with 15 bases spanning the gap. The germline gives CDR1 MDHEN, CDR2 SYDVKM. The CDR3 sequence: CASLTGHSEAFF. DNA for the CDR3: TGTGCCAGCCTTACGGGACACTCAGAAGCTTTCTTT. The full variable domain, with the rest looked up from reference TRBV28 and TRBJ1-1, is DVKVTQSSRYLVKRTGEKVFLECVQDMDHENMFWYRQDPGLGLRLIYFSYDVKMKEKGDIPEGYSVSREKKERFSLILESASTNQTSMYLCASLTGHSEAFFGQGTRLTVV.

The CDR3 DNA follows: TGTGCCAGCAGCCTGACAGGGGAGAGCTCCTACGAGCAGTACTTC. Protein sequence: CASSLTGESSYEQYF. V usage is TRBV5-5 and J usage is TRBJ2-7; TRBD1 agrees at 8 bases. Germline V gene sequence: CDR1 SGHKS, CDR2 YYEKEE (reference sequence). V lost 4 bases and J lost 0; bases outside the gene matches: 6. This CDR3 is built from 15 residues.

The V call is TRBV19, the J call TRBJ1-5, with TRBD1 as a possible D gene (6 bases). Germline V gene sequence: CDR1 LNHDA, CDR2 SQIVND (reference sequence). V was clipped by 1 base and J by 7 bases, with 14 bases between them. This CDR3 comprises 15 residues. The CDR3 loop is CASSIVGGARQPQHF. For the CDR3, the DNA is TGTGCCAGTAGTATAGTTGGGGGGGCGAGGCAGCCCCAGCATTTT.

CDR3 nucleotides: TGTGCCAGCAGTTTATCGGCTAGCGTTTACAATGAGCAGTTCTTC. This sequence encodes CASSLSASVYNEQFF. The V and J genes are TRBV27 and TRBJ2-1; tentatively, D is TRBD2 (6 bases). The CDR3 totals 15 residues. The germline CDR1 and CDR2 sequences are MNHEY and SMNVEV (reference sequence). V lost 0 bases and J lost 4, with 10 bases in between.

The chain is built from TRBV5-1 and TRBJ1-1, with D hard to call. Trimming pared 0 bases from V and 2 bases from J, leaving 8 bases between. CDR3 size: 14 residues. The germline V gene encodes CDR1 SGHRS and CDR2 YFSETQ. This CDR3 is CASSLDGLNTEAFF. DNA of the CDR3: TGCGCCAGCAGCTTGGACGGTTTAAACACTGAAGCTTTCTTT.

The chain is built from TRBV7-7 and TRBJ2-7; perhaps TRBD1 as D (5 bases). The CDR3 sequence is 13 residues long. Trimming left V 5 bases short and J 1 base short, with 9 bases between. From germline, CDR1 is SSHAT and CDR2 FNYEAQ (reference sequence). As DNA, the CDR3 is TGTGCCAGCAGCCCGACAGAATCCTACGAGCAGTACTTC. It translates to CASSPTESYEQYF. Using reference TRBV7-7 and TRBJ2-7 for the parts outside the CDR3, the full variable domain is GAGVSQSPRYKVTKRGQDVTLRCDPISSHATLYWYQQALGQGPEFLTYFNYEAQPDKSGLPSDRFSAERPEGSISTLTIQRTEQRDSAMYRCASSPTESYEQYFGPGTRLTVT.

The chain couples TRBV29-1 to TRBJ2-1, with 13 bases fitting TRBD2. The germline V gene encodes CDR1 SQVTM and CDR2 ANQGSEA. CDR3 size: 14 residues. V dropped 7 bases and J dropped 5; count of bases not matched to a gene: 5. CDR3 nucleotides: TGCAGCGCAAGAGGACTAGCGGGGGACAATGAGCAGTTCTTC. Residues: CSARGLAGDNEQFF.